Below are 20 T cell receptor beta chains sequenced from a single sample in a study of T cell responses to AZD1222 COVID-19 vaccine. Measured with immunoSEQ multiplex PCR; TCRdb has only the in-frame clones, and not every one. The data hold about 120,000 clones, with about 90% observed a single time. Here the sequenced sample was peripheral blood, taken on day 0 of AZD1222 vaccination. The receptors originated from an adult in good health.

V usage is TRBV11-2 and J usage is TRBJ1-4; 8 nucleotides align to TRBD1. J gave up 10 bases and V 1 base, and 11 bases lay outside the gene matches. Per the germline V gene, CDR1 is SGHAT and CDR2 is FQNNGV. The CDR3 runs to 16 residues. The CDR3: CASSLGRGQGAGKLFF. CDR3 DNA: TGTGCCAGCAGCTTAGGACGGGGGCAGGGGGCGGGAAAACTGTTTTTT.

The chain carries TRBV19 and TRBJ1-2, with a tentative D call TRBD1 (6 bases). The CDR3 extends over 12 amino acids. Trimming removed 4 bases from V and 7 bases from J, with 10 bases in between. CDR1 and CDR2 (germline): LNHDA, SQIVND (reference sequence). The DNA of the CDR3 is TGTGCCAGTAGTAGGGGGCAAGGTGGCTACACCTTC. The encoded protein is CASSRGQGGYTF. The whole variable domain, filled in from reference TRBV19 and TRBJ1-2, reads DGGITQSPKYLFRKEGQNVTLSCEQNLNHDAMYWYRQDPGQGLRLIYYSQIVNDFQKGDIAEGYSVSREKKESFPLTVTSAQKNPTAFYLCASSRGQGGYTFGSGTRLTVV.

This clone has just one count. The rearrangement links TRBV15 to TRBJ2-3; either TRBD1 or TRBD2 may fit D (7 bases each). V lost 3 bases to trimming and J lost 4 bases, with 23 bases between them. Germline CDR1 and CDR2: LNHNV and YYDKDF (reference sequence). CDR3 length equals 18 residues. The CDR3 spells CATSSPDASRGGPDTQYF. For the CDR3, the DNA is TGTGCCACCAGCAGCCCCGACGCCTCCAGGGGGGGGCCAGATACGCAGTATTTT.

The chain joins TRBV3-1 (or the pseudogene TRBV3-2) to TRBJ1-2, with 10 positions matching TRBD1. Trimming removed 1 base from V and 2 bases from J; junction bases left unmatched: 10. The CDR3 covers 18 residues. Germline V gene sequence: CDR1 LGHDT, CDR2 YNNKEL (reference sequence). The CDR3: CASSQVVDRGKLNYGYTF. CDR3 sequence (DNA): TGTGCCAGCAGCCAAGTGGTGGACAGGGGGAAGCTGAACTATGGCTACACCTTC.

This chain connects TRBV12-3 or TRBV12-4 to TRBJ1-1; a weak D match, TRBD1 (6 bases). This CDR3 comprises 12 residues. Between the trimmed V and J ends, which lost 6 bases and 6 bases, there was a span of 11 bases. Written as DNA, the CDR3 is TGTGCCAGCAGCCAGAGGGGGTCTGAAGCTTTCTTT. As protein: CASSQRGSEAFF.

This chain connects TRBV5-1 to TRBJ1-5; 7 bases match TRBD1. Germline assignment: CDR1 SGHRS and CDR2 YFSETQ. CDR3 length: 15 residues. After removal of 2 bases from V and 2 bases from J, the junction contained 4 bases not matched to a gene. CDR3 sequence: CASSLEGAGNQPQHF. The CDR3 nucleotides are TGCGCCAGCAGCTTAGAGGGGGCTGGCAATCAGCCCCAGCATTTT.

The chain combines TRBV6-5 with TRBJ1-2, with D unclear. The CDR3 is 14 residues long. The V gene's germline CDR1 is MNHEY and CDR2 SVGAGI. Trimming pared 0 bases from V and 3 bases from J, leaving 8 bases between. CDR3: CASSYSTAYYGYTF. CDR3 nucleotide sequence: TGTGCCAGCAGTTACTCGACGGCATACTATGGCTACACCTTC.

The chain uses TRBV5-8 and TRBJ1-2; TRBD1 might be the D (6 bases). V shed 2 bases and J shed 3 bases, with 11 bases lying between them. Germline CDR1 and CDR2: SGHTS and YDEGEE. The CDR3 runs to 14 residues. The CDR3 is CASSLRGAYYGYTF. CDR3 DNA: TGTGCCAGCAGCTTAAGGGGGGCGTACTATGGCTACACCTTC.

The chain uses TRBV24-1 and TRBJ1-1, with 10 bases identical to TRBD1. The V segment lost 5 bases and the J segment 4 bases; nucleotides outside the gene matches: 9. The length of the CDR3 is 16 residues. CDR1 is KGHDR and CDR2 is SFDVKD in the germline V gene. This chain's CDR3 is CATSGPDRGKFTEAFF. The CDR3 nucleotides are TGTGCCACCAGTGGTCCGGACAGGGGGAAATTCACTGAAGCTTTCTTT.

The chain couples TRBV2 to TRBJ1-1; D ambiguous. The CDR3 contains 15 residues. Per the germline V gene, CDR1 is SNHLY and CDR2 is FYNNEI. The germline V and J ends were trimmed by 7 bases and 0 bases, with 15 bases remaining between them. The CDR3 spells CASTTEGPLNTEAFF. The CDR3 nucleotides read TGTGCCAGCACAACGGAAGGACCACTGAACACTGAAGCTTTCTTT.

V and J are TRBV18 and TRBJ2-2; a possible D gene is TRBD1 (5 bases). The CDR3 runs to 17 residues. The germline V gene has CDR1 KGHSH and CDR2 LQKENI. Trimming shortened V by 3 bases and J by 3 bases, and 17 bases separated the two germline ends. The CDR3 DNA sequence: TGTGCCAGCTCACCGATAGTCCAGGGCCCACACACCGGGGAGCTGTTTTTT. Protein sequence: CASSPIVQGPHTGELFF.

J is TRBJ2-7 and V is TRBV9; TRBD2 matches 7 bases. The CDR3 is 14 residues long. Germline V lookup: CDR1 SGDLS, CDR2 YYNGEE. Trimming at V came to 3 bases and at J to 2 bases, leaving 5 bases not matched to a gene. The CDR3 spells CASSAGGSAYEQYF. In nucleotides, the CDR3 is TGTGCCAGCAGCGCCGGGGGGTCTGCCTACGAGCAGTACTTC.

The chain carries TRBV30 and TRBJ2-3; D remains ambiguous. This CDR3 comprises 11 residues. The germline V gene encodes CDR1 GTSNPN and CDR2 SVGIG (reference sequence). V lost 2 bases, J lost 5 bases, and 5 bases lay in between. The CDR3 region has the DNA TGTGCCTGGAGTCACGGAGATACGCAGTATTTT. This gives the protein CAWSHGDTQYF.

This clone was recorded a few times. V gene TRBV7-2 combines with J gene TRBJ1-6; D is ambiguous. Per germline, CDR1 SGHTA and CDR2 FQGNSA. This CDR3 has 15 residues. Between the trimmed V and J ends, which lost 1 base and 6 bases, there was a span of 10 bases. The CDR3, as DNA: TGTGCCAGCAGCTTAGAAGGACGGAGTAATTCACCCCTCCACTTT. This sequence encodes CASSLEGRSNSPLHF.

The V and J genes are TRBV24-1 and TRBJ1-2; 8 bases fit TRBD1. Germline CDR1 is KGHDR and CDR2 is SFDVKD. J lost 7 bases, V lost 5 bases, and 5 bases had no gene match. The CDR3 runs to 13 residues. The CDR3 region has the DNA TGTGCCACCAGTGCCTCGGACAGGGCTGGCTACACCTTC. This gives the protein CATSASDRAGYTF.

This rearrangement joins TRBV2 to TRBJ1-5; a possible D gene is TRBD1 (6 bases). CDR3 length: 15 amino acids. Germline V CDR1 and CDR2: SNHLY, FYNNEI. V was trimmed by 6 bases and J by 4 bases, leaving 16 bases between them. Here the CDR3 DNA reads TGTGCCAGCAGAAAACGCCGGGACACAAATCAGCCCCAGCATTTT. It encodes CASRKRRDTNQPQHF.

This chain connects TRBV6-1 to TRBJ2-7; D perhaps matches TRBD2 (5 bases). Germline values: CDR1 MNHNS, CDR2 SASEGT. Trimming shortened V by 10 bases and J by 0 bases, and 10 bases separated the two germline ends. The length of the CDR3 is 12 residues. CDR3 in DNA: TGTGCCACCCAAGGGAGCTCCTACGAGCAGTACTTC. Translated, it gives CATQGSSYEQYF.

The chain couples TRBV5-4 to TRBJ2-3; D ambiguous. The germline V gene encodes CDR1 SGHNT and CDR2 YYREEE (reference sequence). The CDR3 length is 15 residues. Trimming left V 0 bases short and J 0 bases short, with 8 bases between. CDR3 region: CASSLDSGSTDTQYF. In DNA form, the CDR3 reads TGTGCCAGCAGCTTGGACTCCGGCAGCACAGATACGCAGTATTTT. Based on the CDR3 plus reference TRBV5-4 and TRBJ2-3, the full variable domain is ETGVTQSPTHLIKTRGQQVTLRCSSQSGHNTVSWYQQALGQGPQFIFQYYREEENGRGNFPPRFSGLQFPNYSSELNVNALELDDSALYLCASSLDSGSTDTQYFGPGTRLTVL.

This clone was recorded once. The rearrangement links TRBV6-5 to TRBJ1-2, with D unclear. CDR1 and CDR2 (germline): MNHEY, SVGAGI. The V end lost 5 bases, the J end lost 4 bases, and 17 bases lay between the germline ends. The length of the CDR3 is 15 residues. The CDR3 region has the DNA TGTGCCAGCAGTAGCAGTAATAGGGCGGGCTATGGCTACACCTTC. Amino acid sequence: CASSSSNRAGYGYTF.

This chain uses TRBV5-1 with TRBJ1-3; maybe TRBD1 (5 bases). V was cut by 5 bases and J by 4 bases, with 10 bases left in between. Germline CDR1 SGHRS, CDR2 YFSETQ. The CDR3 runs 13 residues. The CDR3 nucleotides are TGCGCCAGCAGGGGGACTACGGGAAACACCATATATTTT. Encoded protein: CASRGTTGNTIYF. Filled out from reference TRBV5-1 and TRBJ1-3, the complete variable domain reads KAGVTQTPRYLIKTRGQQVTLSCSPISGHRSVSWYQQTPGQGLQFLFEYFSETQRNKGNFPGRFSGRQFSNSRSEMNVSTLELGDSALYLCASRGTTGNTIYFGEGSWLTVV.